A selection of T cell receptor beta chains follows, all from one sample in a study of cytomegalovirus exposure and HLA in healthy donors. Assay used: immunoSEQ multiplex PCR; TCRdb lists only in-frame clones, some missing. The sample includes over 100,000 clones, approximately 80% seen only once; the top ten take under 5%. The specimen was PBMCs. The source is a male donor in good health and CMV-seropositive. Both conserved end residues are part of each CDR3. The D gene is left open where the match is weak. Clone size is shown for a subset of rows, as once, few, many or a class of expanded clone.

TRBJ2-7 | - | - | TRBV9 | CASSPRGRGYEQYF | TGTGCCAGCAGCCCCCGGGGCAGGGGATACGAGCAGTACTTC
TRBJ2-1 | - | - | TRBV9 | CASSVGSPGIKEQFF | TGTGCCAGCAGCGTAGGATCTCCAGGGATCAAGGAGCAGTTCTTC
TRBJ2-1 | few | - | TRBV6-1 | CASSERGGASGEQFF | TGTGCCAGCAGTGAACGAGGGGGGGCTTCGGGAGAGCAGTTCTTC
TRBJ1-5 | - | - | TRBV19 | CASSTHPRLRHQPQHF | TGTGCCAGTAGTACCCACCCTCGCTTGAGGCATCAGCCCCAGCATTTT
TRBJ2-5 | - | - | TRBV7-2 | CASSLVDARGGTQYF | TGTGCCAGCAGCTTAGTGGACGCCCGAGGGGGGACCCAGTACTTC
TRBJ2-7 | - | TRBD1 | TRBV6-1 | CASSFRGQEGHEQYF | TGTGCCAGCAGCTTCCGAGGACAGGAAGGCCACGAGCAGTACTTC
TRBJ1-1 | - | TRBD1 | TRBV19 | CASSKDRAFTEAFF | TGTGCCAGTAGCAAAGACAGGGCGTTCACTGAAGCTTTCTTT
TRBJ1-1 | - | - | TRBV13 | CASSYKGGWPEAFF | TGTGCCAGCAGCTACAAAGGGGGATGGCCTGAAGCTTTCTTT
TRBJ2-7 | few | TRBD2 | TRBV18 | CASSPPTAGGFSEQYF | TGTGCCAGCTCACCCCCTACAGCGGGAGGTTTTAGCGAGCAGTACTTC
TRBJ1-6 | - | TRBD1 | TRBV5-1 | CASSRGQMNSPLHF | TGCGCCAGCAGCCGGGGACAGATGAATTCACCCCTCCACTTT
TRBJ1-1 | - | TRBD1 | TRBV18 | CASSPPNPTDRGPEAFF | TGTGCCAGCTCACCACCGAACCCAACGGACAGGGGTCCTGAAGCTTTCTTT
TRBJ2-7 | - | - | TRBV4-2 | CASSRDFTYEQYF | TGTGCCAGCAGCCGGGACTTTACCTACGAGCAGTACTTC
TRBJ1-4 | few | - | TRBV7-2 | CASSSQGIEKLFF | TGTGCCAGCAGCTCACAGGGAATTGAAAAACTGTTTTTT
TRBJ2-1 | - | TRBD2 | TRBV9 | CASSPLAGGPNEQFF | TGTGCCAGCAGCCCACTAGCGGGAGGGCCTAATGAGCAGTTCTTC
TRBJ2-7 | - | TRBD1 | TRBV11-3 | CASSLRGTGGFSEQYF | TGTGCCAGCAGCCTTCGAGGGACAGGGGGCTTCTCCGAGCAGTACTTC
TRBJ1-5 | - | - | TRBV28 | CASSLPGIDSNQPQHF | TGTGCCAGCAGTTTGCCAGGGATCGATAGCAATCAGCCCCAGCATTTT
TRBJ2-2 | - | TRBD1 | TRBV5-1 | CASSLSRGSDGELFF | TGCGCCAGCAGCTTGAGCAGGGGGTCCGACGGGGAGCTGTTTTTT
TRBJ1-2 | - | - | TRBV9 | CASSVVGGFGYTF | TGTGCCAGCAGCGTAGTGGGGGGGTTTGGCTACACCTTC
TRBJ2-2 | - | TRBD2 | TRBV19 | CASTKGLAGVTGELFF | TGTGCCAGTACCAAAGGACTAGCGGGAGTGACCGGGGAGCTGTTTTTT
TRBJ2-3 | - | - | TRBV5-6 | CASSSLEGLMNTQYF | TGTGCCAGCAGCAGCCTCGAGGGCCTTATGAATACGCAGTATTTT
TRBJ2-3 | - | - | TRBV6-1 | CASRRLATDTQYF | TGTGCCAGCAGGCGACTGGCCACAGATACGCAGTATTTT
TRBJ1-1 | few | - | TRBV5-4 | CASSLDRNTEAFF | TGTGCCAGCAGCTTGGACAGGAACACTGAAGCTTTCTTT
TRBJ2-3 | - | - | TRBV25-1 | CASSEFLIGSGDTQYF | TGTGCCAGCAGTGAATTTTTAATCGGGAGCGGAGATACGCAGTATTTT
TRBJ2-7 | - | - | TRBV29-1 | CSASTGFSYEQYF | TGCAGCGCCTCGACAGGATTTTCCTACGAGCAGTACTTC
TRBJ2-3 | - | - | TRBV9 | CASSVARQTDTQYF | TGTGCCAGCAGCGTTGCTAGACAGACAGATACGCAGTATTTT
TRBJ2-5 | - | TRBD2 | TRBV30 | CAWSVRTSLFRHF | TGTGCCTGGAGTGTACGGACTAGCCTATTCCGTCACTTC
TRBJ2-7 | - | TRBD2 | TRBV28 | CASSLSGGPYEQYF | TGTGCCAGCAGTTTAAGCGGGGGACCTTACGAGCAGTACTTC
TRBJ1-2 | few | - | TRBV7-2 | CASSGRDGLGYTF | TGTGCCAGCAGCGGCAGAGATGGGCTTGGCTACACCTTC
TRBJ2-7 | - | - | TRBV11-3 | CASSLGAGAAYEQYF | TGTGCCAGCAGCTTAGGGGCAGGGGCAGCCTACGAGCAGTACTTC
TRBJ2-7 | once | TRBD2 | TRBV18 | CASSPLAGGPGSYEQYF | TGTGCCAGCTCACCACTAGCGGGGGGGCCGGGGTCCTACGAGCAGTACTTC
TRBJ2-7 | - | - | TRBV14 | CASSQDGPHYEQYF | TGTGCCAGCAGCCAAGATGGGCCGCACTACGAGCAGTACTTC
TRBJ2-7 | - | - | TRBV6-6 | CASSYSPVTYEQYF | TGTGCCAGCAGTTACTCCCCGGTAACCTACGAGCAGTACTTC
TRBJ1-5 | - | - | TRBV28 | CASNTGLPQHF | TGTGCCAGCAATACAGGGCTGCCCCAGCATTTT
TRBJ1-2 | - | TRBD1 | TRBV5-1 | CASSEAGGLSYGYTF | TGCGCCAGCAGTGAAGCAGGGGGTTTGAGCTATGGCTACACCTTC
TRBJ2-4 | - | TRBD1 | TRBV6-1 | CASSEFYTGTGRDKNSQYF | TGTGCCAGCAGTGAATTTTACACTGGGACAGGGAGAGACAAAAACAGTCAGTACTTC
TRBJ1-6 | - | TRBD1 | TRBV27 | CASAQLTGYSPLHF | TGTGCCAGCGCCCAACTGACAGGGTATTCACCCCTCCACTTT
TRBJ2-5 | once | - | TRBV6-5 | CASSGGWWEETQYF | TGTGCCAGCAGTGGGGGGTGGTGGGAAGAGACCCAGTACTTC
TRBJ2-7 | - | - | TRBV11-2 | CASSLGFGGGSEQYF | TGTGCCAGCAGCTTAGGGTTCGGGGGAGGCTCCGAGCAGTACTTC
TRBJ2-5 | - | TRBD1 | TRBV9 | CASSSGQGKETQYF | TGTGCCAGCAGCTCCGGACAGGGAAAGGAGACCCAGTACTTC
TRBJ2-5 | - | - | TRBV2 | CASSQGVSEETQYF | TGTGCCAGCAGTCAAGGGGTGTCGGAGGAGACCCAGTACTTC
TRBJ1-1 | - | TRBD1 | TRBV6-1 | CASSKTGDANTEAFF | TGTGCCAGCAGCAAAACAGGGGATGCGAACACTGAAGCTTTCTTT
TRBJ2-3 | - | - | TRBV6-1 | CASMESSTDTQYF | TGTGCCAGCATGGAGTCTAGCACAGATACGCAGTATTTT